The following is a T cell receptor (beta chain) sequence with its context. No antigen is known for it. No clone much larger than this one lies a single base away; base qualities are absent. The protocol used for the library was multiplex PCR. This sample was sequenced with an Illumina HiSeq 4000. To build TCR beta libraries, CDR3 regions were amplified by Arm-PCR using iRepertoire HTBI primers. Before sequencing, the PCR products went through gel purification. Under the source paper's analysis protocol: Gene usage analysis of CDR3 amino acid clonotypes used the 62 TRBV and about 13 TRBJ segments found across samples. COPE and FqMerger were used to merge the filtered high-quality paired reads into contigs. BLAST was used to align contigs to IMGT TRBV, TRBD and TRBJ reference genes, with CDR3 defined following IMGT. Clonotypes above 0.1% frequency were classified as highly expanded clones. Shannon entropy was used to measure repertoire diversity, and the Gini coefficient was used to measure V-J evenness. Public clonotypes were defined as clonotypes shared by more than one individual. TCRdb reprocessed the public reads (quality trimming at Q25 with fastp, clone calling with MiXCR) and kept in-frame beta chains. Each entry merges the rows of one CDR3 protein and shows their most common DNA and genes. V and J calls and clone size were set by TCRdb, not the authors. The sample table lists some 470,000 distinct CDR3 sequences, 20% to 25% of them with a count of one. The ten largest clones take up over 6% of the sample.

Sequences SGHAT (CDR1) and FQNNGV (CDR2) are obtained from the germline V gene. Trimming at the junction amounts to 5 bases on V and 9 bases on J, and the germline ends lie 14 bases apart. Reading from cysteine to phenylalanine, the CDR3 counts 13 amino acids. The entry retains the CDR3 DNA only, 39 bases that are in frame from base 1. This record belongs to a study of regulatory T cells in long-lasting Graves disease (dated by TCRdb to the early 2020s). General notes on the study: Persistent Graves' disease was defined as persistently positive TSH receptor autoantibodies together with antithyroid drug treatment for over 5 years. Peripheral blood TCR sequencing and RNA sequencing compared persistent Graves' disease patients with newly diagnosed Graves' disease patients. The study was registered as a clinical trial and conducted in China. A total of approximately 35 samples were covered by TCR sequencing, comprising some 13 persistent and 20 newly diagnosed Graves' disease patients. Antithyroid drugs had been taken for approximately 10 years on average by persistent Graves' disease patients in the clinical cohort. Summary of the overall study and its limitations: A larger number of public clonotypes was shared among persistent patients (fewer than 3,000) than among newly diagnosed patients (around 970). Only peripheral blood was studied, because thyroid tissue, the primary lesion, was inaccessible. Persistent Graves' disease patients showed lower TCR Shannon entropy and fewer highly expanded clones than newly diagnosed patients, suggesting clonal expansion. The authors noted that the small sample size was a limitation that may lower accuracy. Preferential use of TRBV28, TRBJ1-2 and TRBJ2-5 was observed in persistent disease, whereas TRBV20-1 and TRBJ2-1 were favored in newly diagnosed disease. Only the TCR beta chain was sequenced and analyzed.

This specimen's time point label, interpreted: persistent/refractory GD, antithyroid drugs over 5 years with positive TRAb. For both TCR sequencing and RNA sequencing, RNA was extracted from PBMCs using TRIzol. The diagnosis of Graves' disease was made according to American Thyroid Association guidelines. Recruitment of patients was carried out at an endocrinology department in Xi'an, China. From each patient, approximately 9.9 milliliters of peripheral blood was collected into an EDTA anticoagulant tube. PBMCs were isolated by Ficoll Paque Plus density gradient separation without further T cell sorting. An Agilent 2100 Bioanalyzer and agarose gel were used to check RNA quality, while a NanoDrop 2000 measured RNA concentration.

The sequence is built from TRBV11-2 and TRBJ2-1, with the D gene call left open. The receptor was derived from a female donor with Graves disease. The source was peripheral blood mononuclear cells (PBMCs), collected when the disease was refractory, from a patient treated with antithyroid drugs. The CDR3 reads as follows: CASSLLSTGEQFF. The DNA sequence follows: TGTGCCAGCAGCCTACTGAGTACTGGTGAGCAGTTCTTC.